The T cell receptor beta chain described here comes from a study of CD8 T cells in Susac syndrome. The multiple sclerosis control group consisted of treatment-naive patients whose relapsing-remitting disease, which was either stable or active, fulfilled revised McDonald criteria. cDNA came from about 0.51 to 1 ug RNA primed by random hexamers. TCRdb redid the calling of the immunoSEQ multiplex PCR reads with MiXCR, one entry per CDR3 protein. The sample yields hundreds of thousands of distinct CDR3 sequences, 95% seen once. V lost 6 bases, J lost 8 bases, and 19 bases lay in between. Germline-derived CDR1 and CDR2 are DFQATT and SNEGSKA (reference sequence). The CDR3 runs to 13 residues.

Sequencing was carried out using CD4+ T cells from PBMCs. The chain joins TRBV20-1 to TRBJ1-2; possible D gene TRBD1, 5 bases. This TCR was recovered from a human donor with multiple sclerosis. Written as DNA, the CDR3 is TGCAGTGCCCGCCTCGGGACGTTTCGAGGCTACACCTTC. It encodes CSARLGTFRGYTF.